Below, one T cell receptor (beta chain) is given with its context. Only in-frame clones appear in the TCRdb table, and some are missing; sequencing was by immunoSEQ multiplex PCR. The sample holds about 53,000 clones, more than 70% seen once. The source of the sample is a study of technical replicates of blood from several donors. This CDR3 has 14 amino acids. Germline CDR1 reads MNHEY; CDR2 reads SMNVEV (reference sequence). V was clipped by 5 bases and J by 0 bases, with 10 bases between them. Sequencing was performed on PBMCs. V is TRBV27 and J is TRBJ2-5, with a weak D call TRBD2 (5 bases). The sequence derives from a human donor in good health. Some clones in this sample may be carry-over from other donors' samples. In DNA, the CDR3 is TGTGCCAGCAGTCCGACGGGGTACCAAGAGACCCAGTACTTC. Amino acids: CASSPTGYQETQYF.